The 30 T cell receptor beta chains below all came from one sample that was sequenced in a study of blood T cell repertoires in COVID-19. Profiling relied on immunoSEQ multiplex PCR, and the TCRdb table lists in-frame clones only, not all of them. This table has about 480,000 clones, 88% appearing once. The sample was PBMCs or T cells enriched from blood (not recorded which). The source of these receptors is a woman aged 40 to 50 who had recovered from COVID-19.

This chain joins TRBV7-9 and TRBJ2-1, with 7 bases identical to TRBD2. The CDR3 runs to 13 residues. Germline CDR1 reads SEHNR; CDR2 reads FQNEAQ (reference sequence). V lost 5 bases to trimming and J lost 10 bases; unmatched junction nucleotides: 8. The CDR3 is CASSTRELAEQFF. The CDR3 DNA reads as TGTGCCAGCAGCACACGGGAACTAGCGGAGCAGTTCTTC.

V gene TRBV7-9 combines with J gene TRBJ1-1; 8 positions agree with TRBD1. Trimming cost V 7 bases and J 1 base; bases outside gene matches: 5. The length of the CDR3 is 14 residues. Germline lookup yields CDR1 SEHNR and CDR2 FQNEAQ (reference sequence). The CDR3, as DNA: TGTGCCAGCATGACAGGGGCGGGGAACACTGAAGCTTTCTTT. Protein product: CASMTGAGNTEAFF.

Turning to this clone: In the same sample, other DNA sequences code for this CDR3. CDR3 sequence reads: CASSTDSRNTEAFF. The DNA of the CDR3 is TGCGCCAGCAGCACCGACAGCAGGAACACTGAAGCTTTCTTT. The chain links TRBV5-1 to TRBJ1-1, with D maybe TRBD1 (5 bases). V dropped 4 bases and J dropped 1 base, with 11 bases sitting between them. The CDR3 consists of 14 residues. Germline V CDR1 and CDR2: SGHRS, YFSETQ.

The chain combines TRBV7-9 with TRBJ1-2; D possibly corresponds to TRBD1 (6 bases). Germline lookup yields CDR1 SEHNR and CDR2 FQNEAQ (reference sequence). This CDR3 region has 13 residues. V dropped 5 bases and J dropped 4 bases, with 11 bases sitting between them. CDR3: CASSRDTVYGYTF. CDR3 in DNA: TGTGCCAGCAGCAGGGACACCGTCTATGGCTACACCTTC.

The J gene is TRBJ1-1, the V gene TRBV15, with a weak D call TRBD1 (5 bases). The CDR3 sequence is 16 residues long. Germline CDR1 is LNHNV and CDR2 is YYDKDF (reference sequence). V dropped 0 bases and J dropped 1 base, with 12 bases sitting between them. CDR3 loop: CATSRDGATTNTEAFF. As DNA, the CDR3 is TGTGCCACCAGCAGAGATGGGGCCACCACGAACACTGAAGCTTTCTTT.

The gene calls are TRBV11-2 and TRBJ2-1; D may be TRBD2 (5 bases). Germline CDR1 reads SGHAT; CDR2 reads FQNNGV. V was cut by 2 bases and J by 0 bases, with 17 bases left in between. The CDR3 contains 18 residues. CDR3 amino acids: CASSLIRVAPSSYNEQFF. CDR3 nucleotides: TGTGCCAGCAGCTTAATTAGGGTAGCGCCGAGCTCCTACAATGAGCAGTTCTTC.

This sequence joins TRBV3-1 (or the pseudogene TRBV3-2) and TRBJ1-1; weak D call: TRBD1 (5 bases). Germline loops: CDR1 LGHDT, CDR2 YNNKEL (reference sequence). The CDR3 loop spans 16 amino acids. V lost 5 bases and J 0 bases, leaving 16 bases between the germline ends. The CDR3 DNA is TGTGCCAGCAGCACTTACCCCGACAGCCTGAACACTGAAGCTTTCTTT. This encodes CASSTYPDSLNTEAFF.

V usage is TRBV6-2 or TRBV6-3 and J usage is TRBJ2-7, with 14 bases lining up with TRBD2. The CDR3 covers 12 residues. Trimming at V came to 4 bases and at J to 11 bases, leaving 1 base not matched to a gene. The V gene's germline CDR1 is MNHEY and CDR2 SVGEGT. CDR3 region: CASSLGLAGEYF. The CDR3 coding sequence is TGTGCCAGCAGTTTGGGACTAGCGGGAGAGTACTTC.

The genes are TRBV7-9 and TRBJ2-7; D is ambiguous. Per germline, CDR1 SEHNR and CDR2 FQNEAQ (reference sequence). The length of the CDR3 is 14 residues. The germline V and J ends were trimmed by 5 bases and 1 base, with 12 bases remaining between them. The CDR3 spells CASSPRYQSYEQYF. CDR3 nucleotides: TGTGCCAGCAGCCCCCGCTATCAATCCTACGAGCAGTACTTC.

About this clone: This CDR3 is also generated by other DNA sequences in the sample. The chain couples TRBV5-1 to TRBJ1-1; a weak D match, TRBD1 (5 bases). This CDR3 has 13 residues. Germline V gives CDR1 SGHRS, CDR2 YFSETQ. V was trimmed by 4 bases and J by 3 bases, leaving 10 bases between them. The chain's CDR3 is CASSPGLDTEAFF. CDR3 in DNA: TGCGCCAGCAGCCCGGGACTCGACACTGAAGCTTTCTTT.

The chain has TRBV13 and TRBJ2-7, with TRBD2 as a possible D gene (5 bases). CDR3 length equals 14 residues. Germline CDR1 is PRHDT and CDR2 is FYEKMQ (reference sequence). V lost 0 bases, J lost 0 bases, and 6 bases lay in between. The CDR3, as DNA: TGTGCCAGCAGCTTAGGGACTAACTCCTACGAGCAGTACTTC. It encodes CASSLGTNSYEQYF.

The sample holds many counts of this clone. The chain couples TRBV6-2 or TRBV6-3 to TRBJ2-2; 11 nucleotides line up with TRBD2. Per germline, CDR1 MNHEY and CDR2 SVGEGT. V lost 2 bases to trimming and J lost 5 bases; unmatched junction nucleotides: 1. The CDR3 has 15 residues. Here the CDR3 reads CASSYRTSGTGELFF. CDR3 in DNA: TGTGCCAGCAGTTACCGGACTAGCGGGACCGGGGAGCTGTTTTTT.

This rearrangement joins TRBV5-1 to TRBJ1-1; the match to TRBD1 covers 10 bases. V dropped 0 bases and J dropped 5; count of bases not matched to a gene: 4. Germline V gene data show CDR1 as SGHRS and CDR2 as YFSETQ. The CDR3 has 15 amino acids. DNA of the CDR3: TGCGCCAGCAGCTTGGGACAGGGGGCTGATACTGAAGCTTTCTTT. Its translation: CASSLGQGADTEAFF.

This chain uses TRBV6-5 with TRBJ1-5; possibly TRBD1 for D (5 bases). Germline CDR1 and CDR2: MNHEY and SVGAGI. The ends were cut back, 5 bases at V and 2 bases at J, with 13 bases in the middle. The CDR3 is made up of 15 amino acids. Written as DNA, the CDR3 is TGTGCCAGCAGTCGTAGGAGGGGCGGCAATCAGCCCCAGCATTTT. It encodes CASSRRRGGNQPQHF.

In regard to this clone: One end of the junction is discordant with germline, which a read error may explain. This chain uses TRBV18 with TRBJ1-4; 7 positions agree with TRBD1. Germline V gene data show CDR1 as KGHSH and CDR2 as LQKENI. The CDR3 sequence is 15 residues long. CDR3 loop: CASSSPGTDREKLFF. Written as DNA, the CDR3 is TGTGCCAGCTCATCACCCGGGACAGATCGGGAAAAACTGTTTTTT.

DNA of the CDR3: TGTGCCAGCAGTAGGAGCACTTATCAGCCCCAGCATTTT. This translates into CASSRSTYQPQHF. V usage is TRBV6-5 and J usage is TRBJ1-5, with D uncertain. Looked up from germline, CDR1 is MNHEY and CDR2 is SVGAGI. This CDR3 contains 13 residues. Trimming cost V 5 bases and J 5 bases, with 10 bases left between them.

This clone was detected a few times. The V call is TRBV11-3, the J call TRBJ1-2; D might be TRBD1 (5 bases). V lost 8 bases and J 5 bases, leaving 15 bases between the germline ends. CDR1 and CDR2 from the germline V gene are SGHNT and YENEEA. This CDR3 is built from 13 residues. CDR3 amino acids: CASGKGEAYGYTF. The DNA for the CDR3 is TGTGCCAGCGGGAAAGGGGAGGCATATGGCTACACCTTC.

The chain couples TRBV7-9 to TRBJ1-1, with 7 bases lining up with TRBD1. The CDR3 consists of 14 residues. V lost 5 bases and J lost 2; bases outside the gene matches: 5. CDR1 is SEHNR, CDR2 FQNEAQ, per germline (reference sequence). CDR3: CASSPRQGNTEAFF. The CDR3 nucleotides read TGTGCCAGCAGCCCCAGACAGGGAAACACTGAAGCTTTCTTT. Filled out from reference TRBV7-9 and TRBJ1-1, the complete variable domain reads DTGVSQNPRHKITKRGQNVTFRCDPISEHNRLYWYRQTLGQGPEFLTYFQNEAQLEKSRLLSDRFSAERPKGSFSTLEIQRTEQGDSAMYLCASSPRQGNTEAFFGQGTRLTVV.

The chain is built from TRBV19 and TRBJ1-6; TRBD1 is a possible D gene (5 bases). V lost 2 bases and J 5 bases, leaving 19 bases between the germline ends. The length of the CDR3 is 18 residues. CDR1 LNHDA and CDR2 SQIVND come from the germline V gene (reference sequence). CDR3 amino acids: CASSINGGVPGDNSPLHF. The CDR3 DNA reads as TGTGCCAGTAGTATAAATGGAGGGGTGCCCGGGGATAATTCACCCCTCCACTTT.

The genes are TRBV7-9 and TRBJ1-1; D perhaps matches TRBD1 (5 bases). V was clipped by 2 bases and J by 2 bases, with 12 bases between them. The CDR3 sequence is 15 residues long. Germline CDR1 reads SEHNR; CDR2 reads FQNEAQ (reference sequence). Here the CDR3 DNA reads TGTGCCAGCAGCTTAAGTGGGGCAGGAAACACTGAAGCTTTCTTT. Its protein product is CASSLSGAGNTEAFF. Supplemented by reference TRBV7-9 and TRBJ1-1, the full variable domain reads DTGVSQNPRHKITKRGQNVTFRCDPISEHNRLYWYRQTLGQGPEFLTYFQNEAQLEKSRLLSDRFSAERPKGSFSTLEIQRTEQGDSAMYLCASSLSGAGNTEAFFGQGTRLTVV.

As regards this clone: A much larger clone differs by one base, so this may be a read error. This sequence joins TRBV2 and TRBJ1-1; D may be TRBD1 (6 bases). CDR1 SNHLY and CDR2 FYNNEI come from the germline V gene. This CDR3 has 14 residues. V was pared by 6 bases and J by 0 bases, with 11 bases between. The CDR3 region has the DNA TGTGCCAGCAGCCAACAGGGAATGAACACTGAAGCTTTCTTT. Protein: CASSQQGMNTEAFF.

This chain connects TRBV29-1 to TRBJ2-7, with D possibly being TRBD2 (5 bases). The germline gives CDR1 SQVTM, CDR2 ANQGSEA. The CDR3 extends over 13 amino acids. With 1 base removed from V and 3 bases from J, the gap between germline ends came to 10 bases. Here the CDR3 reads CSVEGPADYEQYF. CDR3 nucleotides: TGCAGCGTTGAAGGTCCAGCGGACTACGAGCAGTACTTC.

As DNA, the CDR3 is TGTGCCAGCAGTGCCGGGAGGTTGAGCGGGGAGCTGTTTTTT. Residues: CASSAGRLSGELFF. The genes are TRBV6-4 and TRBJ2-2; 7 bases line up with TRBD2. The V gene end was trimmed by 4 bases and the J gene end by 7 bases; junction bases not matched to a gene: 6. The CDR3 is made up of 14 amino acids. Germline CDR1 is MRHNA and CDR2 is SNTAGT.

This clone was observed a single time. The CDR3 spells CASSLGLVGKTSIEAFF. CDR3 DNA: TGTGCCAGCAGCTTAGGTTTGGTAGGGAAGACTAGCATTGAAGCTTTCTTT. V usage is TRBV7-9 and J usage is TRBJ1-1, with D unclear. V lost 1 base and J lost 7, with 22 bases in between. The CDR3 is 17 amino acids. Germline V gene data show CDR1 as SEHNR and CDR2 as FQNEAQ (reference sequence).

V and J are TRBV11-3 and TRBJ1-1; D gene unclear. The germline V and J ends were trimmed by 2 bases and 6 bases, with 16 bases remaining between them. This CDR3 has 15 residues. Germline assignment: CDR1 SGHNT and CDR2 YENEEA. The CDR3, as DNA: TGTGCCAGCAGCTTATCCCATGAGGGCGGCCCTGAAGCTTTCTTT. Translating gives CASSLSHEGGPEAFF.

The chain carries TRBV27 and TRBJ2-6; 13 bases map to TRBD2. The CDR3 spans 19 residues. Germline-derived CDR1 and CDR2 are MNHEY and SMNVEV (reference sequence). Unmatched junction bases numbered 4, after V lost 1 base and J lost 1 base. CDR3 nucleotide sequence: TGTGCCAGCAGTTTATTCTCGGGACTAGCGGGATCTGGGGCCAACGTCCTGACTTTC. Encoded protein: CASSLFSGLAGSGANVLTF.

The chain uses TRBV28 and TRBJ1-2; D unclear. The ends were cut back, 6 bases at V and 2 bases at J, with 13 bases in the middle. Germline V gene lookup returns CDR1 MDHEN and CDR2 SYDVKM. CDR3 length: 14 amino acids. The CDR3 DNA sequence: TGTGCCAGCAGCTCCGGTGGTCTGAACTATGGCTACACCTTC. It encodes CASSSGGLNYGYTF.

The gene calls are TRBV10-3 and TRBJ2-1; 7 bases map to TRBD2. The V segment lost 4 bases and the J segment 5 bases; nucleotides outside the gene matches: 14. The CDR3 is 17 amino acids. CDR1 and CDR2 (germline): ENHRY, SYGVKD. The CDR3 spells CAISGRPGTIGNNEQFF. The CDR3 DNA is TGTGCCATCAGTGGCCGGCCCGGGACTATCGGGAACAATGAGCAGTTCTTC.

The chain carries TRBV5-4 and TRBJ2-2; perhaps TRBD1 as D (6 bases). V gave up 1 base and J gave up 4 bases, with 11 bases separating them. CDR1 and CDR2 (germline): SGHNT, YYREEE (reference sequence). The CDR3 contains 15 residues. The CDR3: CASSLQGPSTGELFF. In DNA, the CDR3 is TGTGCCAGCAGCTTGCAGGGGCCCTCCACCGGGGAGCTGTTTTTT.

The rearrangement links TRBV13 to TRBJ2-7; TRBD2 matches 10 bases. V was pared by 5 bases and J by 5 bases, with 6 bases of the junction left unmatched. The length of the CDR3 is 14 residues. Germline loops: CDR1 PRHDT, CDR2 FYEKMQ (reference sequence). This chain's CDR3 is CASSRSSGSDEQYF. CDR3 nucleotides: TGTGCCAGCAGCCGATCTAGCGGGAGCGACGAGCAGTACTTC.